This section outlines one TCR beta chain sequence together with its context. This specimen belongs to a study of shared T cell receptors in the human thymus. Germline lookup yields CDR1 SGHRS and CDR2 YFSETQ. The CDR3 totals 17 residues. Trimming shortened V by 2 bases and J by 0 bases, and 16 bases separated the two germline ends. Here immunoSEQ multiplex PCR was the method, and the copy in TCRdb shows in-frame clones only, minus some. The sample has a few hundred thousand clones, more than 85% seen once; the top ten hold approximately 0.018%. Material: thymocytes. This chain connects TRBV5-1 to TRBJ2-3; D possibly corresponds to TRBD1 (6 bases). The sequence derives from a human donor. CDR3 protein: CASSLELQGESTDTQYF. The CDR3 nucleotides read TGCGCCAGCAGCTTAGAATTACAGGGTGAGAGCACAGATACGCAGTATTTT.